A selection of T cell receptor beta chains follows, all from one sample in a study of cytomegalovirus exposure and HLA in healthy donors. Sequencing was performed with immunoSEQ multiplex PCR; in TCRdb, only in-frame clones are kept and a portion is missing. Its table records tens of thousands of clones. The sequenced material came from PBMCs. These receptors all come from a man aged 45 to 65 in good health and CMV-seropositive. Each CDR3 is given with its conserved first and last residue. D genes are given only for firm matches.

v_call	j_call	d_call	cdr3_aa	cdr3_nt
TRBV11-3	TRBJ2-1	TRBD1	CASSQQGGNEQFF	TGTGCCAGCAGCCAACAGGGGGGCAATGAGCAGTTCTTC
TRBV7-6	TRBJ2-7	TRBD1	CASSPGGGSSYEQYF	TGTGCCAGCAGCCCAGGGGGTGGAAGCTCCTACGAGCAGTACTTC
TRBV7-9	TRBJ2-7	NA	CASSLDRGEQYF	TGTGCCAGCAGCTTAGATCGGGGCGAGCAGTACTTC
TRBV2	TRBJ2-4	NA	CASRQADLIAKNIQYF	TGTGCCAGCAGGCAGGCAGATCTAATAGCCAAAAACATTCAGTACTTC
TRBV10-3	TRBJ1-5	NA	CAISDPGRYSNQPQHF	TGTGCCATCAGTGATCCAGGGAGGTATAGCAATCAGCCCCAGCATTTT
TRBV10-3	TRBJ2-1	TRBD1	CAITGDSNEQFF	TGTGCCATCACTGGGGACAGCAATGAGCAGTTCTTC
TRBV4-3	TRBJ2-1	NA	CASSQTGSYNEQFF	TGCGCCAGCAGCCAGACTGGCTCCTACAATGAGCAGTTCTTC
TRBV18	TRBJ2-7	TRBD1	CASSPPGQGIYEQYF	TGTGCCAGCTCACCACCGGGACAGGGAATTTACGAGCAGTACTTC
TRBV19	TRBJ1-2	TRBD1	CASSRPGQDHGYTF	TGTGCCAGTAGTCGACCGGGACAGGACCATGGCTACACCTTC
TRBV4-2	TRBJ1-2	NA	CASSPAGGLLDYGYTF	TGTGCCAGCAGCCCCGCGGGGGGGCTGTTGGACTATGGCTACACCTTC
TRBV5-6	TRBJ2-2	TRBD2	CASSSISAGGTGELFF	TGTGCCAGCAGTTCTATATCCGCCGGGGGGACCGGGGAGCTGTTTTTT
TRBV28	TRBJ2-5	NA	CASSSRETQYF	TGTGCCAGCAGTTCCAGGGAGACCCAGTACTTC
TRBV6-5	TRBJ2-1	TRBD1	CASSRPGTGLNEQFF	TGTGCCAGCAGTCGCCCCGGGACAGGGCTCAATGAGCAGTTCTTC
TRBV6-1	TRBJ1-2	NA	CASSAGYGYTF	TGTGCCAGCAGTGCCGGGTATGGCTACACCTTC
TRBV5-1	TRBJ2-7	NA	CASSFPGLYEQYF	TGCGCCAGCAGCTTCCCAGGACTATACGAGCAGTACTTC
TRBV4-1	TRBJ2-7	NA	CASSQSADYEQYF	TGCGCCAGCAGCCAATCCGCAGACTACGAGCAGTACTTC
TRBV27	TRBJ1-4	NA	CASRPTGSNEKLFF	TGTGCCAGCAGGCCGACAGGTAGTAATGAAAAACTGTTTTTT
TRBV7-2	TRBJ2-5	TRBD2	CASSLAGGLETQYF	TGTGCCAGCAGCTTAGCGGGAGGGTTGGAGACCCAGTACTTC
TRBV19	TRBJ1-1	NA	CASSGSNTEAFF	TGTGCCAGTTCGGGGTCGAACACTGAAGCTTTCTTT
TRBV5-1	TRBJ2-3	TRBD1	CASSSVPGQGATRADTQYF	TGCGCCAGCAGCTCCGTCCCGGGACAGGGGGCGACCCGGGCAGATACGCAGTATTTT
TRBV19	TRBJ2-7	TRBD2	CASSVRGLAGVFEQYF	TGTGCCAGTAGTGTGAGGGGTCTAGCGGGAGTGTTCGAGCAGTACTTC
TRBV18	TRBJ1-2	NA	CASSPQGWRGYTF	TGTGCCAGCTCACCACAGGGCTGGAGGGGCTACACCTTC
TRBV6-4	TRBJ2-7	TRBD1	CASSVGQGAYEQYF	TGTGCCAGCAGTGTGGGGCAGGGGGCCTACGAGCAGTACTTC
TRBV7-2	TRBJ1-3	NA	CASSFGRGGSGNTIYF	TGTGCCAGCAGCTTCGGGCGGGGCGGCTCTGGAAACACCATATATTTT
TRBV27	TRBJ1-2	NA	CASSSTVNYGYTF	TGTGCCAGCAGTTCTACAGTTAACTATGGCTACACCTTC
TRBV12-5	TRBJ2-1	NA	CASGSLEDEQFF	TGTGCTAGTGGTTCACTAGAGGATGAGCAGTTCTTC
TRBV9	TRBJ2-7	NA	CASSPRGKRDSYEQYF	TGTGCCAGCAGCCCCAGGGGCAAGCGGGATTCCTACGAGCAGTACTTC
TRBV29-1	TRBJ2-7	TRBD2	CSVLLPLAGASYEQYF	TGCAGCGTTTTGCTTCCACTAGCGGGAGCCTCCTACGAGCAGTACTTC
TRBV27	TRBJ2-3	TRBD1	CASSFRTGIRSGTQYF	TGTGCCAGCAGTTTCCGGACAGGGATACGGTCGGGTACGCAGTATTTT
TRBV12-5	TRBJ2-5	TRBD1	CASGLVQTGGETQYF	TGTGCTAGTGGTTTGGTACAGACAGGGGGGGAGACCCAGTACTTC